This T cell receptor beta chain was recorded in a study of blood T cell repertoires in COVID-19. Adults between roughly 18 and 89 years of age took part from some 25 US areas. Recovered status in Cohort 3 required two negative PCRs, clearance, or symptom resolution. This CDR3 has 15 residues. The germline V and J ends were trimmed by 9 bases and 9 bases, with 23 bases remaining between them. The germline gives CDR1 KGHDR, CDR2 SFDVKD. Assay used: immunoSEQ multiplex PCR; TCRdb lists only in-frame clones, some missing. The sample lists around 300,000 clones; 75% to 95% were seen once. The genes are TRBV24-1 and TRBJ2-1; no clear D. This receptor was taken from a woman aged 30 to 39 who had recovered from COVID-19. The specimen sequenced was PBMCs or T cells enriched from blood (not recorded which). CDR3 sequence (DNA): TGTGCCACCCAAGGTCCGGGTCCTACGTCCCTTGAGCAGTTCTTC. Protein: CATQGPGPTSLEQFF.